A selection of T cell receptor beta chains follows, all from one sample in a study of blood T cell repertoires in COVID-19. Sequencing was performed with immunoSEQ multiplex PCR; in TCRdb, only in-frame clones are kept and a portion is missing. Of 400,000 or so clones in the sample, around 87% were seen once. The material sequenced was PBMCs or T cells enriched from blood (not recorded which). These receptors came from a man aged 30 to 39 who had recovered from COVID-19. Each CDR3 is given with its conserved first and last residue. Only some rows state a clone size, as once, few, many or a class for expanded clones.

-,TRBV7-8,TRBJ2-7,CASSLGVRGRTGEQYF
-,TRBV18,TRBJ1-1,CASSPPAGTRAFF
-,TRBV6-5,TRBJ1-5,CASSLQNQPQHF
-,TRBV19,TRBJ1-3,CASSISRSGNTIYF
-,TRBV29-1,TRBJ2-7,CSVGSGGSSYEQYF
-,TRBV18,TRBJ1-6,CASSPRQGSNSPLHF
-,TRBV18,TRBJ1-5,CASSPGEGQPQHF
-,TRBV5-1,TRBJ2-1,CASSVTGYEQFF
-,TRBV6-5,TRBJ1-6,CASSYRTGDSPLHF
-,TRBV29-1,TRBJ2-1,CSVLRGVSYNEQFF
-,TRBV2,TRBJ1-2,CASSEAHAGHDNYGYTF
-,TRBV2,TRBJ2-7,CASRRDSNSYEQYF
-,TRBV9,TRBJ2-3,CASSGTAGYTDTQYF
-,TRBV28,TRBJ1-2,CASSSKQGGDYGYTF
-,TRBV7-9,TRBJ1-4,CASSAGQNNEKLFF
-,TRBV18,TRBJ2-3,CASLSLDTQYF
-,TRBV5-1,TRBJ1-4,CASSPEANNEKLFF
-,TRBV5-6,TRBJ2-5,CASSLLDRQETQYF
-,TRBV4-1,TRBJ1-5,CASSQGLAQPQHF
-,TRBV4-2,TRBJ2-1,CASSQGQQDNEQFF
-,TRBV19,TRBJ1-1,CASSPGTTQDTEAFF
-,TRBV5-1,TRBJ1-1,CASSFVSLNTEAFF
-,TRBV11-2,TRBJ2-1,CASSFGGGNNEQFF
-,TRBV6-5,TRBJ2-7,CASSYFNEQYF
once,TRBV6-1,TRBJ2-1,CASSEAEQLPYNEQFF
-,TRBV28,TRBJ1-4,CASKWGADEKLFF
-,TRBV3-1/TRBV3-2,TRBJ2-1,CASSQVLTSGSRGNEQFF
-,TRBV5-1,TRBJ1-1,CASTYGQGLAEAFF
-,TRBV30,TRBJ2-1,CAWSSGTEQFF
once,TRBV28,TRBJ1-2,CASSFGQGVYGYTF
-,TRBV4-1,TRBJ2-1,CASSLGGSLNEQFF
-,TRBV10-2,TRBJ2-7,CASSDSRGGYEQYF
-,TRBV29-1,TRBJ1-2,CSVVKGKDRGGGYTF
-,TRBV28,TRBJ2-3,CASTPHPRGSTDTQYF
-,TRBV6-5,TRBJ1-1,CASSYQGLNTEAFF
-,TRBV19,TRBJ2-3,CASSPGLAGGDTQYF
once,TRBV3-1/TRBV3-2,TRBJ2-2,CASSKGLAANTGELFF
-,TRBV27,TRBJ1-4,CASSFYRDGDEKLFF
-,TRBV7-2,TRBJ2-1,CASSLRRTVYNEQFF
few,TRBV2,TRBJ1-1,CASYSDWNTEAFF
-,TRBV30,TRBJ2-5,CAWALGTSRETQYF
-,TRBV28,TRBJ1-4,CASSPARQVPYEKLFF
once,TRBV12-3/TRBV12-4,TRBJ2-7,CASSRDRVAEQYF
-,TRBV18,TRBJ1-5,CASSLSGGFNQPQHF
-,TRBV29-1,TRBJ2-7,CSGGQGTLYEQYF
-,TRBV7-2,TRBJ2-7,CASTPGGTVFDEQYF
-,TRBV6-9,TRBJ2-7,CASSSTGYEQYF
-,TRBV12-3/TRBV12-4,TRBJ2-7,CASSLLSSYEQYF